The 23 T cell receptor beta chains given below trace back to one sample, sequenced in a study of response to subunit inactivated influenza vaccine (dated by TCRdb to between 2018 and 2020). The method was RT-PCR. TCRdb records Illumina HiSeq 2500 as the sequencer. TCRdb handled the public reads itself, with Q25 trimming in fastp and clone calling in MiXCR, and kept productive beta chains. Rows are combined by CDR3 protein, so each entry shows the most common genes and DNA. The sample table shows 500,000 to 750,000 distinct CDR3 sequences, and around 15% are seen once. Around 10% of the sample comes from the top ten. The sequencing used PBMCs from blood, collected 11 to 12 days after vaccination. The receptors derive from a man aged 45 to 65 who received an inactivated influenza vaccine. Donor details come from another sample of the same person, matched by shared clones.

This clonotype came up many times. The chain employs TRBV3-1 and TRBJ2-1, with D uncertain. Germline CDR1 LGHDT, CDR2 YNNKEL (reference sequence). Deletions cut 8 bases from V and 6 bases from J, with 20 bases between. The CDR3 length is 15 residues. CDR3 nucleotides: TGTGCCAGCGGTGACCCCTTCGGGCCTAGCAATGAGCAGTTCTTC. As protein: CASGDPFGPSNEQFF.

This clonotype was detected a few times. The chain carries TRBV12-3 or TRBV12-4 and TRBJ2-1; 7 positions agree with TRBD2. V shed 5 bases and J 7 bases; nucleotides not matched to a gene: 11. This CDR3 is built from 15 residues. The CDR3 is CASSPGREMGNEQFF. The CDR3 DNA reads TGTGCCAGCAGTCCGGGGAGGGAGATGGGGAATGAGCAGTTCTTC.

This clonotype was observed at least ten times. The rearrangement joins TRBV5-1 to TRBJ1-1; weak D call: TRBD1 (5 bases). Germline values: CDR1 SGHRS, CDR2 YFSETQ. This CDR3 comprises 13 residues. V was shortened by 3 bases and J by 5 bases, with 11 bases between the two germline ends. CDR3 DNA sequence: TGCGCCAGCAGCTGGCAGGAGGGGACTGAAGCTTTCTTT. It yields the protein CASSWQEGTEAFF.

The rearrangement links TRBV20-1 to TRBJ2-7, with a tentative D call TRBD1 (5 bases). Trimming took 4 bases from V and 1 from J, leaving 14 bases between them. This CDR3 has 14 amino acids. The germline gives CDR1 DFQATT, CDR2 SNEGSKA (reference sequence). The CDR3 DNA reads as TGCAGTGCTACCCGGACACGCCGGTCCTACGAGCAGTACTTC. Its translation is CSATRTRRSYEQYF.

This rearrangement joins TRBV24-1 to TRBJ2-1; 10 nucleotides agree with TRBD2. This CDR3 has 14 residues. CDR1 is KGHDR, CDR2 SFDVKD, per germline. With V trimmed by 5 bases and J by 3 bases, 0 bases remained unmatched. CDR3 amino acids: CATSASGGYNEQFF. CDR3 coding DNA: TGTGCCACCAGTGCTAGCGGGGGCTACAATGAGCAGTTCTTC.

The chain is built from TRBV24-1 and TRBJ2-5; no reliable D call. Trimming took off 0 bases at V and 5 bases at J, with 3 bases between the two ends. CDR3 length: 12 residues. CDR1 KGHDR and CDR2 SFDVKD come from the germline V gene. DNA for the CDR3: TGTGCCACCAGTGATTTGGAGGAGACCCAGTACTTC. Its translation is CATSDLEETQYF.

This clonotype was detected only a few times. The J gene is TRBJ1-2, the V gene TRBV12-3 or TRBV12-4; no clear D. The CDR3 runs 15 residues. Trimming stripped 6 bases from V and 3 bases from J, with 17 bases between. CDR3 in DNA: TGTGCCAGCAGCCTAAGGCGTGACTTTGACTATGGCTACACCTTC. This translates into CASSLRRDFDYGYTF.

This clonotype was seen a handful of times. The genes are TRBV20-1 and TRBJ2-2; D ambiguous. The V end was cut by 1 base, the J end by 7 bases, with 16 bases between. The CDR3 extends over 15 amino acids. Germline values: CDR1 DFQATT, CDR2 SNEGSKA (reference sequence). Here the CDR3 DNA reads TGCAGTGCTAGAGTCTCGAGAGCACCTTTCGGGGAGCTGTTTTTT. Translation: CSARVSRAPFGELFF.

This clonotype has just a few counts. The V and J genes are TRBV18 and TRBJ1-2; 10 nucleotides align to TRBD1. CDR1 and CDR2 (germline): KGHSH, LQKENI. V was pared by 0 bases and J by 4 bases, with 2 bases of the junction left unmatched. This CDR3 has 15 amino acids. The CDR3 is CASSPPGTGAYGYTF. Here the CDR3 DNA reads TGTGCCAGCTCACCACCGGGGACAGGGGCCTATGGCTACACCTTC.

There are a few counts of this clonotype. The chain joins TRBV5-1 to TRBJ1-3; possibly TRBD1 for D (5 bases). Trimming left V 0 bases short and J 4 bases short, with 11 bases between. The CDR3 extends over 15 amino acids. Germline lookup yields CDR1 SGHRS and CDR2 YFSETQ. CDR3 coding DNA: TGCGCCAGCAGCTTGGGGGACCGCGGAGGAAACACCATATATTTT. This sequence encodes CASSLGDRGGNTIYF.

This clonotype showed up just a few times. The CDR3 here is CASSSAQGASGYTF. DNA of the CDR3: TGTGCCAGCAGCTCCGCACAGGGGGCTAGTGGCTACACCTTC. The rearrangement joins TRBV11-2 to TRBJ1-2; the match to TRBD1 covers 9 bases. V trimming: 4 bases; J trimming: 7 bases; junction bases outside the gene matches: 7. This CDR3 has 14 residues. Germline V gives CDR1 SGHAT, CDR2 FQNNGV.

The J gene is TRBJ2-5, the V gene TRBV6-5; TRBD2 agrees at 14 bases. Germline V gene data show CDR1 as MNHEY and CDR2 as SVGAGI. The CDR3 covers 17 residues. The trim removed 4 bases at V and 6 bases at J, leaving 10 bases unmatched. Written as DNA, the CDR3 is TGTGCCAGCAGTTCGGGGACTAGCGGGAGCCGAGTGAAGACCCAGTACTTC. It translates to CASSSGTSGSRVKTQYF.

This clonotype has more than one count but fewer than ten. The V and J genes are TRBV29-1 and TRBJ1-2; D is uncertain. Germline V CDR1 and CDR2: SQVTM, ANQGSEA. The CDR3 contains 11 residues. Trimming removed 7 bases from V and 0 bases from J, with 6 bases in between. The CDR3, as DNA: TGCAGCGCGGAGGCTAACTATGGCTACACCTTC. This sequence encodes CSAEANYGYTF.

This clonotype was observed many times. The genes are TRBV5-5 and TRBJ1-1; D gene unclear. The CDR3 sequence is 12 residues long. The V end lost 4 bases, the J end lost 4 bases, and 8 bases lay between the germline ends. Germline V gene sequence: CDR1 SGHKS, CDR2 YYEKEE (reference sequence). CDR3 in amino acids: CASSPRSTEAFF. The CDR3, as DNA: TGTGCCAGCAGCCCGCGATCCACTGAAGCTTTCTTT.

The V and J genes are TRBV29-1 and TRBJ2-2; weak D call: TRBD1 (6 bases). The CDR3 loop spans 12 amino acids. Trimming stripped 6 bases from V and 6 bases from J, with 11 bases between. Germline CDR1 reads SQVTM; CDR2 reads ANQGSEA. CDR3 loop: CSVLRGAGELFF. The DNA for the CDR3 is TGCAGCGTGCTCAGGGGCGCCGGGGAGCTGTTTTTT.

The chain has TRBV11-2 and TRBJ1-5, with D maybe TRBD1 (5 bases). Germline V gives CDR1 SGHAT, CDR2 FQNNGV. The CDR3 totals 13 residues. The germline V and J ends were trimmed by 5 bases and 4 bases, with 9 bases remaining between them. The CDR3 loop is CASSRNRNQPQHF. The CDR3 region has the DNA TGTGCCAGCAGCCGCAACAGGAATCAGCCCCAGCATTTT.

The chain has TRBV19 and TRBJ2-1, with TRBD2 matching 8 bases. Germline lookup yields CDR1 LNHDA and CDR2 SQIVND (reference sequence). V shed 4 bases, J shed 6 bases, and the junction held 8 bases outside the gene matches. The CDR3 is 15 residues long. In DNA, the CDR3 is TGTGCCAGTAGTACACGGGGGGGTTTAGTCAATGAGCAGTTCTTC. Encoded protein: CASSTRGGLVNEQFF.

In this sample, this clonotype turned up many times. The chain couples TRBV11-2 to TRBJ2-1, with TRBD2 identical over 8 bases. The CDR3 totals 15 residues. V shed 4 bases, J shed 3 bases, and the junction held 5 bases outside the gene matches. Germline V lookup: CDR1 SGHAT, CDR2 FQNNGV. The CDR3 DNA is TGTGCCAGCAGCTCTCGTAGCGGGGTCTACAATGAGCAGTTCTTC. This codes for CASSSRSGVYNEQFF.

This clonotype has only a few counts. This chain links TRBV15 with TRBJ2-1; D uncertain. Germline V gene data show CDR1 as LNHNV and CDR2 as YYDKDF (reference sequence). The V and J ends lost 0 bases and 6 bases respectively, with 9 bases between them. The length of the CDR3 is 14 residues. The CDR3, as DNA: TGTGCCACCAGCAGAGACCTTGAAGTCAATGAGCAGTTCTTC. Translation: CATSRDLEVNEQFF.

This clonotype was counted only a few times. The chain employs TRBV12-3 or TRBV12-4 and TRBJ1-2, with a possible D match to TRBD1 (6 bases). Trimming took 8 bases from V and 5 from J, leaving 18 bases between them. The CDR3 spans 14 residues. The CDR3 loop is CASATGLDPYGYTF. For the CDR3, the DNA is TGTGCCAGCGCTACAGGGTTAGATCCTTATGGCTACACCTTC.

This clonotype was recorded a few times. The chain carries TRBV9 and TRBJ2-4; no definite D call. From germline, CDR1 is SGDLS and CDR2 YYNGEE. CDR3 length: 13 residues. Trimming stripped 0 bases from V and 10 bases from J, with 11 bases between. The DNA of the CDR3 is TGTGCCAGCAGCGTAGGGGTCGTAACGATTCAGTACTTC. This sequence encodes CASSVGVVTIQYF.

This chain connects TRBV11-2 to TRBJ2-5; 9 nucleotides align to TRBD1. In germline, CDR1 is SGHAT, CDR2 FQNNGV. The V gene end was trimmed by 0 bases and the J gene end by 5 bases; junction bases not matched to a gene: 4. The CDR3 spans 15 residues. The CDR3 DNA reads as TGTGCCAGCAGCTTAGAGCGGACAGGGGTGGAGACCCAGTACTTC. Protein product: CASSLERTGVETQYF.

This clonotype was counted between two and nine times. The chain uses TRBV4-2 and TRBJ2-5; unclear D gene. Germline CDR1 and CDR2: LGHNA and YNFKEQ. The CDR3 runs 14 residues. Deletions cut 0 bases from V and 4 bases from J, with 9 bases between. CDR3 sequence: CASSQDSGLETQYF. Written as DNA, the CDR3 is TGTGCCAGCAGCCAAGATTCCGGGTTAGAGACCCAGTACTTC.